The 8 T cell receptor beta chains presented below share a single source sample, sequenced in a study of cytomegalovirus exposure and HLA in healthy donors. 60 Vbeta and 13 Jbeta primers were used in PCR. Repertoires were generated with immunoSEQ multiplex PCR, while TCRdb's copy carries only in-frame clones and drops some. The data show about 130,000 clones, roughly 71% seen once. Sequencing input: PBMCs. Source of these receptors: a man aged 25 to 40 in good health and CMV-seronegative.

The gene calls are TRBV7-3 and TRBJ1-6; D unresolved. The CDR3 has 14 amino acids. CDR1 and CDR2 (germline): SGHTA, FQGTGA. Trimming removed 3 bases from V and 8 bases from J, with 11 bases in between. For the CDR3, the DNA is TGTGCCAGCAGCTTGAGGCGTTCGGATTCACCCCTCCACTTT. As protein: CASSLRRSDSPLHF.

This clone was counted between two and nine times. The chain joins TRBV14 to TRBJ2-5; TRBD1 agrees at 7 bases. From germline, CDR1 is SGHDN and CDR2 FVKESK. The J segment lost 1 base and the V segment lost 3 bases, leaving 8 bases of the junction unmatched. The CDR3 contains 16 residues. In DNA form, the CDR3 reads TGTGCCAGCAGCCACAGACAGTGGACAGGCCAAGAGACCCAGTACTTC. Protein sequence: CASSHRQWTGQETQYF.

The chain combines TRBV27 with TRBJ2-7, with 9 bases that match TRBD1. This CDR3 contains 13 residues. V lost 4 bases, J lost 4 bases, and 2 bases stayed unmatched. Germline lookup yields CDR1 MNHEY and CDR2 SMNVEV (reference sequence). The CDR3 bases are TGTGCCAGCAGTTCCGGACAGGGGTACGAGCAGTACTTC. Translation: CASSSGQGYEQYF.

V is TRBV7-2 and J is TRBJ2-7; 7 nucleotides align to TRBD2. With V trimmed by 0 bases and J by 4 bases, 6 bases remained unmatched. Germline V gene data show CDR1 as SGHTA and CDR2 as FQGNSA. This CDR3 spans 15 amino acids. Here the CDR3 reads CASSLADNGGYEQYF. In nucleotides, the CDR3 is TGTGCCAGCAGCTTAGCGGATAACGGGGGGTACGAGCAGTACTTC.

In its sample, this clone was seen a few times. The chain joins TRBV5-1 to TRBJ2-1, with 9 bases matching TRBD2. Per the germline V gene, CDR1 is SGHRS and CDR2 is YFSETQ. This CDR3 comprises 14 residues. V gave up 5 bases and J gave up 3 bases; unmatched junction bases: 3. The CDR3 DNA is TGCGCCAGCAGGACTAGCGGTTTCTACAATGAGCAGTTCTTC. Encoded protein: CASRTSGFYNEQFF.

The V call is TRBV28, the J call TRBJ2-3, with 7 bases aligning to TRBD2. Germline V gene sequence: CDR1 MDHEN, CDR2 SYDVKM. This CDR3 contains 15 residues. V lost 6 bases to trimming and J lost 0 bases; unmatched junction nucleotides: 6. This CDR3 reads CASRAPSGSTDTQYF. Written as DNA, the CDR3 is TGTGCCAGCAGAGCCCCTAGCGGCAGCACAGATACGCAGTATTTT.

This chain joins TRBV28 and TRBJ1-5; D is perhaps TRBD1 (6 bases). The germline CDR1 and CDR2 sequences are MDHEN and SYDVKM. The V gene lost 2 bases and the J gene lost 4 bases, with 12 bases spanning the gap. The CDR3 spans 15 residues. The DNA of the CDR3 is TGTGCCAGCAGTTTACGGGGACATAAAAATCAGCCCCAGCATTTT. As protein: CASSLRGHKNQPQHF.

The genes are TRBV28 and TRBJ2-1, with 9 positions matching TRBD2. CDR3 length: 15 amino acids. Germline V gene lookup returns CDR1 MDHEN and CDR2 SYDVKM. V gave up 5 bases and J gave up 6 bases; unmatched junction bases: 8. The CDR3 coding sequence is TGTGCCAGCAGTCCCCGTAGAGCGGGAGGCAATGAGCAGTTCTTC. This encodes CASSPRRAGGNEQFF.